These 29 T cell receptor beta chains were all obtained from the same sample, sequenced in a study of blood T cell repertoires in COVID-19. Only in-frame clones appear in the TCRdb table, and some are missing; sequencing was by immunoSEQ multiplex PCR. The data show 130,000 to 150,000 clones, 79% seen once. The sample was peripheral blood. The source of these receptors is a man aged 45 to 65 with active or convalescent COVID-19.

The chain combines TRBV6-5 with TRBJ1-3; D is unresolved. The CDR3 contains 15 residues. Germline V lookup: CDR1 MNHEY, CDR2 SVGAGI. The V end was cut by 1 base, the J end by 0 bases, with 7 bases between. CDR3 sequence reads: CASSYFGSSGNTIYF. The CDR3 region has the DNA TGTGCCAGCAGTTACTTCGGGTCCTCTGGAAACACCATATATTTT.

The chain carries TRBV7-2 and TRBJ1-1, with D possibly being TRBD1 (5 bases). V lost 1 base to trimming and J lost 4 bases, with 10 bases between them. Germline-derived CDR1 and CDR2 are SGHTA and FQGNSA. The CDR3 is 14 amino acids. The CDR3 region is CASSLDGRGTEAFF. In DNA form, the CDR3 reads TGTGCCAGCAGCTTAGACGGGAGGGGCACTGAAGCTTTCTTT.

This chain uses TRBV28 with TRBJ2-1; TRBD2 matches at 8 bases. V shed 2 bases and J 2 bases; nucleotides not matched to a gene: 2. The CDR3 has 15 residues. Per germline, CDR1 MDHEN and CDR2 SYDVKM. CDR3 in amino acids: CASSLVAGPYNEQFF. The CDR3 nucleotides read TGTGCCAGCAGTTTAGTAGCGGGACCCTACAATGAGCAGTTCTTC.

The gene calls are TRBV7-3 and TRBJ2-3, with 8 positions matching TRBD1. This CDR3 is built from 15 residues. Per the germline V gene, CDR1 is SGHTA and CDR2 is FQGTGA. Trimming took 1 base from V and 3 from J; bases not matched to a gene: 3. The CDR3 coding sequence is TGTGCCAGCAGCTTAAGTGACAGGGGAACAGATACGCAGTATTTT. Residues: CASSLSDRGTDTQYF. Based on the CDR3 plus reference TRBV7-3 and TRBJ2-3, the full variable domain is GAGVSQTPSNKVTEKGKYVELRCDPISGHTALYWYRQSLGQGPEFLIYFQGTGAADDSGLPNDRFFAVRPEGSVSTLKIQRTERGDSAVYLCASSLSDRGTDTQYFGPGTRLTVL.

The CDR3 DNA is TGTGCCAGCAGCTTGGCGGGACAGGTCTACGAGCAGTACTTC. This sequence encodes CASSLAGQVYEQYF. The genes are TRBV5-5 and TRBJ2-7, with 8 bases identical to TRBD1. CDR1 and CDR2 (germline): SGHKS, YYEKEE (reference sequence). The CDR3 consists of 14 residues. Germline trimming cut 0 bases from V and 3 bases from J; bases unmatched to any gene: 2. The whole variable domain, filled in from reference TRBV5-5 and TRBJ2-7, reads DAGVTQSPTHLIKTRGQQVTLRCSPISGHKSVSWYQQVLGQGPQFIFQYYEKEERGRGNFPDRFSARQFPNYSSELNVNALLLGDSALYLCASSLAGQVYEQYFGPGTRLTVT.

The chain joins TRBV7-8 to TRBJ1-5; no reliable D call. Germline lookup yields CDR1 SGHVS and CDR2 FQNEAQ. With 5 bases removed from V and 0 bases from J, the gap between germline ends came to 11 bases. This CDR3 comprises 15 residues. CDR3 sequence (DNA): TGTGCCAGCAGCCAACCGGGGTTTAGCAATCAGCCCCAGCATTTT. Translated, it gives CASSQPGFSNQPQHF. Looking up the rest from reference TRBV7-8 and TRBJ1-5 gives the full variable domain: GAGVSQSPRYKVAKRGQDVALRCDPISGHVSLFWYQQALGQGPEFLTYFQNEAQLDKSGLPSDRFFAERPEGSVSTLKIQRTQQEDSAVYLCASSQPGFSNQPQHFGDGTRLSIL.

This clone was counted a single time. The chain has TRBV5-4 and TRBJ2-3; possible D gene TRBD1, 7 bases. Trimming cost V 4 bases and J 1 base, with 16 bases left between them. The CDR3 contains 16 residues. Germline lookup yields CDR1 SGHNT and CDR2 YYREEE (reference sequence). CDR3 sequence reads: CASSRDSPGGTDTQYF. The CDR3, as DNA: TGTGCCAGCAGCAGGGACAGCCCGGGGGGCACAGATACGCAGTATTTT.

This clone was seen more than once but under ten times. The V and J genes are TRBV7-3 and TRBJ2-1, with TRBD1 matching over 7 bases. Germline-derived CDR1 and CDR2 are SGHTA and FQGTGA. The CDR3 spans 15 residues. The trim removed 5 bases at V and 10 bases at J, leaving 14 bases unmatched. This chain's CDR3 is CASSPTGMDPEEQFF. The CDR3 DNA reads TGTGCCAGCAGCCCGACAGGGATGGACCCAGAGGAGCAGTTCTTC.

The CDR3 nucleotides read TGTGCCAGCAGCCCTCTAGCGGGAGGGCCTTACAATGAGCAGTTCTTC. It encodes CASSPLAGGPYNEQFF. The chain is built from TRBV7-3 and TRBJ2-1; 12 bases are a match to TRBD2. V gave up 5 bases and J gave up 4 bases; unmatched junction bases: 6. Germline CDR1 and CDR2: SGHTA and FQGTGA. The CDR3 totals 16 residues.

The genes are TRBV7-8 and TRBJ2-3; 7 nucleotides match TRBD2. CDR3 length equals 16 residues. CDR1 is SGHVS, CDR2 FQNEAQ, per germline. V lost 1 base to trimming and J lost 2 bases; unmatched junction nucleotides: 6. DNA for the CDR3: TGTGCCAGCAGCTTAGTTTGGGGGAGGGTCACAGATACGCAGTATTTT. Translating it yields CASSLVWGRVTDTQYF.

This clone has a single count. The chain is built from TRBV7-9 and TRBJ1-1; D uncertain. In germline, CDR1 is SEHNR, CDR2 FQNEAQ (reference sequence). This CDR3 is built from 13 residues. V lost 5 bases and J lost 5, with 12 bases in between. DNA of the CDR3: TGTGCCAGCAGCCCGGGAATGGGGACTGAAGCTTTCTTT. Amino acids: CASSPGMGTEAFF. Supplemented by reference TRBV7-9 and TRBJ1-1, the full variable domain reads DTGVSQNPRHKITKRGQNVTFRCDPISEHNRLYWYRQTLGQGPEFLTYFQNEAQLEKSRLLSDRFSAERPKGSFSTLEIQRTEQGDSAMYLCASSPGMGTEAFFGQGTRLTVV.

This clone showed up many times. The same CDR3 is also encoded by other DNA sequences in this sample. The chain is built from TRBV24-1 and TRBJ2-6; D might be TRBD1 (6 bases). The germline V gene encodes CDR1 KGHDR and CDR2 SFDVKD. The CDR3 sequence is 14 residues long. V dropped 6 bases and J dropped 2 bases, with 7 bases sitting between them. CDR3 bases: TGTGCCACCAGTCCAGGGGCTGGGGCCAACGTCCTGACTTTC. This sequence encodes CATSPGAGANVLTF.

The rearrangement links TRBV5-4 to TRBJ1-1, with 7 bases that match TRBD1. The CDR3 contains 17 residues. The germline V gene has CDR1 SGHNT and CDR2 YYREEE (reference sequence). The V gene end was trimmed by 2 bases and the J gene end by 2 bases; junction bases not matched to a gene: 12. In DNA form, the CDR3 reads TGTGCCAGCAGCTTTAACAGGGGTCTAACTTCCAACACTGAAGCTTTCTTT. Translation gives CASSFNRGLTSNTEAFF.

V gene TRBV19 combines with J gene TRBJ2-3, with 8 bases fitting TRBD2. V shed 1 base and J 4 bases; nucleotides not matched to a gene: 7. The CDR3 is 16 residues long. The V gene's germline CDR1 is LNHDA and CDR2 SQIVND (reference sequence). The CDR3 loop is CASSIAAGRGADTQYF. The DNA for the CDR3 is TGTGCCAGTAGTATAGCGGCAGGGCGGGGGGCAGATACGCAGTATTTT.

V gene TRBV28 combines with J gene TRBJ2-4, with a possible D match to TRBD1 (6 bases). Germline-derived CDR1 and CDR2 are MDHEN and SYDVKM. This CDR3 region has 14 residues. V lost 6 bases to trimming and J lost 7 bases, with 16 bases between them. The CDR3 loop reads CASSPFTGSNIQYF. Here the CDR3 DNA reads TGTGCCAGCAGCCCCTTCACAGGGTCGAACATTCAGTACTTC.

This clone was picked up a small number of times. The V and J genes are TRBV29-1 and TRBJ1-6; no reliable D call. Germline CDR1 SQVTM, CDR2 ANQGSEA. Trimming removed 6 bases at V and 7 bases at J, with 13 bases between. CDR3 size: 13 residues. In DNA, the CDR3 is TGCAGCGTCATCGCGGGCGCGAATTCACCCCTCCACTTT. This codes for CSVIAGANSPLHF.

The chain couples TRBV7-5 to TRBJ2-2; the table's D call, TRBD2, was not checked against the DNA. TRBV7-5 is annotated as a pseudogene. This CDR3 is built from 16 residues. In DNA form, the CDR3 reads TGTGTCAGAAGCTCGCTCCGGGGAGGCGACACCGGGGAGCTGTTTTTT. This gives the protein CVRSSLRGGDTGELFF.

This chain joins TRBV6-5 and TRBJ1-1; 7 positions agree with TRBD1. J was trimmed by 12 bases and V by 6 bases; bases with no gene match: 4. In germline, CDR1 is MNHEY, CDR2 SVGAGI. There are 10 residues in the CDR3. The CDR3 DNA sequence: TGTGCCAGCAGGAAGGGGGCAACTTTCTTT. The encoded protein is CASRKGATFF.

The chain links TRBV5-3 to TRBJ1-2; possibly TRBD1 for D (5 bases). TRBV5-3 qualifies as an ORF whose function is uncertain. This CDR3 region has 13 residues. V was clipped by 3 bases and J by 5 bases, with 11 bases between them. The CDR3 spells CARSCGHRYGYTF. The CDR3 DNA sequence: TGTGCCAGAAGCTGTGGACACAGGTATGGCTACACCTTC.

This clone turned up a few times. The chain couples TRBV2 to TRBJ2-7, with D possibly TRBD2 on 6 matching bases. Germline V gene sequence: CDR1 SNHLY, CDR2 FYNNEI. CDR3 length: 15 amino acids. V was trimmed by 0 bases and J by 3 bases, leaving 12 bases between them. The CDR3 loop reads CASSEAGLTYYEQYF. Here the CDR3 DNA reads TGTGCCAGCAGTGAAGCGGGACTGACTTACTACGAGCAGTACTTC.

The chain couples TRBV4-1 to TRBJ1-4, with D possibly TRBD1 on 6 matching bases. The CDR3 spans 16 residues. V dropped 1 base and J dropped 5 bases, with 14 bases sitting between them. CDR1 is MGHRA and CDR2 is YSYEKL in the germline V gene. The CDR3 DNA reads TGCGCCAGCAGCCAAGTCCCAGGGGATGGGAATGAAAAACTGTTTTTT. It encodes CASSQVPGDGNEKLFF.

This chain connects TRBV30 to TRBJ2-1; 8 bases match TRBD2. J lost 6 bases, V lost 2 bases, and 6 bases had no gene match. The germline V gene has CDR1 GTSNPN and CDR2 SVGIG (reference sequence). There are 14 residues in the CDR3. CDR3 in DNA: TGTGCCTGGAGTCCAGGACTAGCCTTCAATGAGCAGTTCTTC. It codes for CAWSPGLAFNEQFF.

This clone was found once. This sequence joins TRBV15 and TRBJ2-3, with 7 nucleotides matching TRBD1. CDR3 length: 16 residues. J gave up 4 bases and V 1 base, and 8 bases lay outside the gene matches. CDR1 and CDR2 (germline): LNHNV, YYDKDF (reference sequence). CDR3 nucleotides: TGTGCCACCAGCAGAGGACAGGGCGGTGGAGCAGATACGCAGTATTTT. It is translated as CATSRGQGGGADTQYF.

The rearrangement links TRBV5-1 to TRBJ2-1; 12 nucleotides agree with TRBD1. Germline V CDR1 and CDR2: SGHRS, YFSETQ. This CDR3 spans 15 amino acids. V lost 4 bases and J lost 4; bases outside the gene matches: 3. In DNA, the CDR3 is TGCGCCAGCAGCCTGGGACAGGGGGCTTACAATGAGCAGTTCTTC. This sequence encodes CASSLGQGAYNEQFF.

V gene TRBV2 combines with J gene TRBJ2-7; D may be TRBD2 (7 bases). With 7 bases removed from V and 9 bases from J, the gap between germline ends came to 16 bases. The germline CDR1 and CDR2 sequences are SNHLY and FYNNEI. CDR3 length: 12 amino acids. The chain's CDR3 is CASKAGGQGQYF. Written as DNA, the CDR3 is TGTGCCAGCAAGGCCGGGGGGCAGGGGCAGTACTTC.

The chain is built from TRBV3-1 (or the pseudogene TRBV3-2) and TRBJ1-4; 7 bases fit TRBD1. V shed 3 bases, J shed 4 bases, and the junction held 11 bases outside the gene matches. Germline CDR1 and CDR2: LGHDT and YNNKEL (reference sequence). The CDR3 has 17 amino acids. The CDR3 here is CASSHPRGQPNNEKLFF. The CDR3 DNA reads as TGTGCCAGCAGCCACCCAAGGGGGCAGCCAAATAATGAAAAACTGTTTTTT.

The chain links TRBV7-2 to TRBJ2-1; 15 nucleotides agree with TRBD2. The CDR3 has 17 residues. The V gene's germline CDR1 is SGHTA and CDR2 FQGNSA. V trimming: 1 base; J trimming: 12 bases; junction bases outside the gene matches: 10. CDR3 residues: CASSLGRQGTSGRSQFF. Here the CDR3 DNA reads TGTGCCAGCAGCTTAGGAAGGCAAGGGACTAGCGGGAGGTCGCAGTTCTTC.

CDR3 coding DNA: TGTGCCAGCAGCCAAGAGCTTCAGGGTGGGATGGTACCCCTCCACTTT. Its protein product is CASSQELQGGMVPLHF. The V call is TRBV3-1 (or the pseudogene TRBV3-2), the J call TRBJ1-6; D is possibly TRBD1 (5 bases). V dropped 0 bases and J dropped 12 bases, with 18 bases sitting between them. Germline assignment: CDR1 LGHDT and CDR2 YNNKEL (reference sequence). This CDR3 comprises 16 residues.

This clone has more than one count but fewer than ten. The V call is TRBV11-2, the J call TRBJ2-7, with 11 bases lining up with TRBD2. Germline assignment: CDR1 SGHAT and CDR2 FQNNGV. This CDR3 contains 16 residues. The J segment lost 3 bases and the V segment lost 1 base, leaving 5 bases of the junction unmatched. The CDR3, as DNA: TGTGCCAGCAGCTTAGGGGGGACTAGCGGAGGCTACGAGCAGTACTTC. This codes for CASSLGGTSGGYEQYF.